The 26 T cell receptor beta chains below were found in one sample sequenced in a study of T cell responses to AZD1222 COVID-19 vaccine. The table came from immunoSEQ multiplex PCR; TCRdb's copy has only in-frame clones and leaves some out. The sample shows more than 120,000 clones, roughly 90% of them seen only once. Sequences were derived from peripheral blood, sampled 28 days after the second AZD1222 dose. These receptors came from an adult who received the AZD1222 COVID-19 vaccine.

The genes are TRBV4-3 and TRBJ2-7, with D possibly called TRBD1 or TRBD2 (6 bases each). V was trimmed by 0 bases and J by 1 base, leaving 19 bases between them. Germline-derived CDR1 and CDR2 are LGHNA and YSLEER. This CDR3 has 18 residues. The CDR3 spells CASSQEGGRATGSYEQYF. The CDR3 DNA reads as TGCGCCAGCAGCCAAGAAGGAGGGCGGGCAACAGGGTCCTACGAGCAGTACTTC.

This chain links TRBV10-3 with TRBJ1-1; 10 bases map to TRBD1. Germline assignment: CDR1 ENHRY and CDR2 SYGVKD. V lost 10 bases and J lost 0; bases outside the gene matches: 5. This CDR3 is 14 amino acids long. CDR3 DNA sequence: TGTGCCACCCGGGACAGGGGTATGAACACTGAAGCTTTCTTT. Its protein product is CATRDRGMNTEAFF.

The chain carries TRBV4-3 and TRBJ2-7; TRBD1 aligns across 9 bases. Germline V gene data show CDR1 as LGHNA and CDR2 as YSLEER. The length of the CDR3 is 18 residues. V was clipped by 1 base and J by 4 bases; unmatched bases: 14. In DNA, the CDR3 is TGCGCCAGCAGCCAAGCATCCGGGACAGGGTACATCCCTTACGAGCAGTACTTC. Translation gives CASSQASGTGYIPYEQYF.

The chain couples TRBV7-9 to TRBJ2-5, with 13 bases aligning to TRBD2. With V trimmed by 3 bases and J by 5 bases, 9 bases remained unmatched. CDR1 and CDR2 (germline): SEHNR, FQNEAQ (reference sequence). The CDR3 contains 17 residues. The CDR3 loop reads CASSFGLAGESPETQYF. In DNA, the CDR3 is TGTGCCAGCAGCTTCGGACTAGCGGGAGAGTCTCCGGAGACCCAGTACTTC.

The DNA of the CDR3 is TGTGCCAGCAGCTTAGCGGGGGAGGATACGCAGTATTTT. It yields the protein CASSLAGEDTQYF. The rearrangement uses TRBV7-8 and TRBJ2-3; TRBD1 or TRBD2 may be the D gene (5 bases each). Trimming shortened V by 0 bases and J by 6 bases, and 7 bases separated the two germline ends. CDR1 and CDR2 (germline): SGHVS, FQNEAQ. CDR3 length: 13 amino acids.

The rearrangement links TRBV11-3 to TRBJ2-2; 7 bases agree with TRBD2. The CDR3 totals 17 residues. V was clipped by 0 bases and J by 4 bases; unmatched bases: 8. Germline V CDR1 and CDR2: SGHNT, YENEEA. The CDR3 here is CASSLDRGSTSTGELFF. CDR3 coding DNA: TGTGCCAGCAGCTTAGATCGCGGGAGTACCAGCACCGGGGAGCTGTTTTTT.

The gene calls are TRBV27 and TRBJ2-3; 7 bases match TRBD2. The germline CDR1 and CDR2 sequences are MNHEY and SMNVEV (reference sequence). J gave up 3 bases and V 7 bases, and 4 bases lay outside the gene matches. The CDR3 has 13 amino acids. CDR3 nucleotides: TGTGCCAGCAAGGCGGGAGCGACAGATACGCAGTATTTT. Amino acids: CASKAGATDTQYF.

The CDR3 here is CASSQVILTQTYYEQYF. Written as DNA, the CDR3 is TGTGCCAGCAGCCAAGTTATCCTAACACAAACCTACTACGAGCAGTACTTC. The chain carries TRBV4-2 and TRBJ2-7; no reliable D call. The CDR3 spans 17 residues. Germline V lookup: CDR1 LGHNA, CDR2 YNFKEQ. V was clipped by 1 base and J by 3 bases, with 19 bases between them.

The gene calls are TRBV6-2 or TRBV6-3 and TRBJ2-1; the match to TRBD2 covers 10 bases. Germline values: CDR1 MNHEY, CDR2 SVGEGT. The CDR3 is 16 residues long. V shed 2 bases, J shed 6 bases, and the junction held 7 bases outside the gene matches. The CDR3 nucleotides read TGTGCCAGCAGTTACCTAGCGGGAGAAGGTTCCAATGAGCAGTTCTTC. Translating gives CASSYLAGEGSNEQFF.

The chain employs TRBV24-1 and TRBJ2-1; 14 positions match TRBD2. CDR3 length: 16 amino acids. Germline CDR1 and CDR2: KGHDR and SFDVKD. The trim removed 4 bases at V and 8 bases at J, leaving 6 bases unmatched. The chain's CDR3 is CATSEGTSGRIDEQFF. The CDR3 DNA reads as TGTGCCACCAGTGAAGGGACTAGCGGGAGAATTGATGAGCAGTTCTTC.

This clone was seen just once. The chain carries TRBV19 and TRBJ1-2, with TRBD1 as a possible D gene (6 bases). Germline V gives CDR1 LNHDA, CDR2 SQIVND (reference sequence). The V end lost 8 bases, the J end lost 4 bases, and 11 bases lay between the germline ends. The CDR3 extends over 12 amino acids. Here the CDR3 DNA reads TGTGCCAGTCTACAGGGTAGCTATGGCTACACCTTC. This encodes CASLQGSYGYTF.

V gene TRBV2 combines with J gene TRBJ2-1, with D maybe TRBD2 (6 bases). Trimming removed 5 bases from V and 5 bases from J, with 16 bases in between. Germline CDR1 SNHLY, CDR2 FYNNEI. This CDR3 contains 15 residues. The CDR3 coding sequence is TGTGCCAGCAGTATAAGACTAGGGAAGAACAATGAGCAGTTCTTC. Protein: CASSIRLGKNNEQFF.

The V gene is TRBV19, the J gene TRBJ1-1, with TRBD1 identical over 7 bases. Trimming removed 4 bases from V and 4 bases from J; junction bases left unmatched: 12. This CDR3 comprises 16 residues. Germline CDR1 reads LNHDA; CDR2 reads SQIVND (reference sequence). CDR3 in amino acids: CASSSRDSTSRTEAFF. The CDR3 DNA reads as TGTGCCAGTAGTAGCCGGGACAGCACTAGCCGCACTGAAGCTTTCTTT.

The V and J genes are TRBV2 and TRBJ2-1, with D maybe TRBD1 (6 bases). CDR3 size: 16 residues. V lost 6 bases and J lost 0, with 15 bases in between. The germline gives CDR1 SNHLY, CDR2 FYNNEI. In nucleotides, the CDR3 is TGTGCCAGCAGCCCCGTTCAAGGGGGCTCCTACAATGAGCAGTTCTTC. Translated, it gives CASSPVQGGSYNEQFF. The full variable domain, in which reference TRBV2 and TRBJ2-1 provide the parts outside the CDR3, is EPEVTQTPSHQVTQMGQEVILRCVPISNHLYFYWYRQILGQKVEFLVSFYNNEISEKSEIFDDQFSVERPDGSNFTLKIRSTKLEDSAMYFCASSPVQGGSYNEQFFGPGTRLTVL.

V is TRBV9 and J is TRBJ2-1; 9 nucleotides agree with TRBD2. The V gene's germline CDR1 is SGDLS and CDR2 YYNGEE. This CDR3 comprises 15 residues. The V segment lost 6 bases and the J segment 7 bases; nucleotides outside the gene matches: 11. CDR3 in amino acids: CASTLLAGQENEQFF. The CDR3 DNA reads TGTGCCAGCACCTTACTAGCGGGCCAAGAGAATGAGCAGTTCTTC.

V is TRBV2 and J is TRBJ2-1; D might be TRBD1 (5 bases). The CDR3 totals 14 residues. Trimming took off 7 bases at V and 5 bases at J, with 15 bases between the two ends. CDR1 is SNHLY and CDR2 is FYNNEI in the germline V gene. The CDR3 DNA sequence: TGTGCCAGCACCAGAGCGTTGACAGACAATGAGCAGTTCTTC. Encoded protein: CASTRALTDNEQFF.

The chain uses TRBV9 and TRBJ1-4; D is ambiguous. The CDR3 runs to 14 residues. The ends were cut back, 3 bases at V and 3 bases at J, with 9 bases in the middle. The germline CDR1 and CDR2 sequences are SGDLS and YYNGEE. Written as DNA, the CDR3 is TGTGCCAGCAGCGGAGGTGGCCCTAATGAAAAACTGTTTTTT. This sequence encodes CASSGGGPNEKLFF.

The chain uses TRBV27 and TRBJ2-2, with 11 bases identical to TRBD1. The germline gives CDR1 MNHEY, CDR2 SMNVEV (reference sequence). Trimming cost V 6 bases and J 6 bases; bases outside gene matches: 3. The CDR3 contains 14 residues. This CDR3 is CASRGTGGPGELFF. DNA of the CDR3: TGTGCCAGCAGAGGGACAGGGGGACCCGGGGAGCTGTTTTTT.

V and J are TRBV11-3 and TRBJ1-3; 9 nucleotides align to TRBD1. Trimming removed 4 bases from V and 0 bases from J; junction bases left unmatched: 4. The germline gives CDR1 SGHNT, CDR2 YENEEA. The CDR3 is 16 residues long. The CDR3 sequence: CASSSGQGSSGNTIYF. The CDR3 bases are TGTGCCAGCAGCTCGGGACAGGGAAGCTCTGGAAACACCATATATTTT.

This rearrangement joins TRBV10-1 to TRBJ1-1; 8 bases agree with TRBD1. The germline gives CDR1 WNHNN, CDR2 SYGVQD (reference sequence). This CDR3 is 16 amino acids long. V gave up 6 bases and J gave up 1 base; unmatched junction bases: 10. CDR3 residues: CASRWDRSFKNTEAFF. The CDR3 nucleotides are TGCGCCAGCAGATGGGACAGGTCCTTTAAGAACACTGAAGCTTTCTTT.

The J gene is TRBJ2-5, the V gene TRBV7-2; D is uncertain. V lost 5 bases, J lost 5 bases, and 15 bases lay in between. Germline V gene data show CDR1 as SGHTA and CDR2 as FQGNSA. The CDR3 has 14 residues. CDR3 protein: CASSPVGNPETQYF. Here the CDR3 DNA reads TGTGCCAGCAGCCCAGTCGGAAATCCCGAGACCCAGTACTTC. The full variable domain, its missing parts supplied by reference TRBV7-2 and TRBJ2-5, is GAGVSQSPSNKVTEKGKDVELRCDPISGHTALYWYRQSLGQGLEFLIYFQGNSAPDKSGLPSDRFSAERTGGSVSTLTIQRTQQEDSAVYLCASSPVGNPETQYFGPGTRLLVL.

This CDR3 is CASSSRGYEQFF. The DNA for the CDR3 is TGTGCCAGCAGCTCACGGGGATACGAGCAGTTCTTC. The rearrangement links TRBV11-3 to TRBJ2-1; D perhaps matches TRBD2 (5 bases). The V and J ends lost 4 bases and 10 bases respectively, with 11 bases between them. CDR1 and CDR2 from the germline V gene are SGHNT and YENEEA. This CDR3 has 12 amino acids.

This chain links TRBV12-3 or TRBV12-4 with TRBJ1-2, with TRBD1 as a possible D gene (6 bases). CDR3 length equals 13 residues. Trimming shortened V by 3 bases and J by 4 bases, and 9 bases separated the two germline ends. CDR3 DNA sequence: TGTGCCAGCAGTTTCTCGACAGGCTATGGCTACACCTTC. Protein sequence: CASSFSTGYGYTF.

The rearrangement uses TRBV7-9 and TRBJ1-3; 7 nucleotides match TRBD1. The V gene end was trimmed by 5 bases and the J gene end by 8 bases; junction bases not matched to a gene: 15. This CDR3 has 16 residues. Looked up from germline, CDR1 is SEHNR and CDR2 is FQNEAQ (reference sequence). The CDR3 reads CASSKLIGGVDDTIYF. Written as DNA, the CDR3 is TGTGCCAGCAGCAAACTTATAGGGGGCGTTGATGACACCATATATTTT.

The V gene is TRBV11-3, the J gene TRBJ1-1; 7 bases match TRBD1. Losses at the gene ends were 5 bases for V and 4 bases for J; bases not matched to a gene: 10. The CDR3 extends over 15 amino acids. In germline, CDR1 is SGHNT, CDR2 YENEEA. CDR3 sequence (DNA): TGTGCCAGCAGCGAGTACAGGGGCGTTGGCACTGAAGCTTTCTTT. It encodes CASSEYRGVGTEAFF.

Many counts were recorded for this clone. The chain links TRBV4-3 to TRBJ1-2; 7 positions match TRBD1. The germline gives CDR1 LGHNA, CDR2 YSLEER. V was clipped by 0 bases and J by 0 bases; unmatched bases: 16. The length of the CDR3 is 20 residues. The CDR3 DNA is TGCGCCAGCAGCCAAGAGCCCCCGCGGGGACAGCGTCTTTCTAACTATGGCTACACCTTC. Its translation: CASSQEPPRGQRLSNYGYTF.